A selection of T cell receptor beta chains follows, all from one sample in a study of regulatory T cells in long-lasting Graves disease. Each CDR3 protein is one row after TCRdb ran MiXCR on the multiplex PCR reads. The data contain about 430,000 distinct CDR3 sequences, around a fifth of them singletons. This specimen consisted of peripheral blood mononuclear cells (PBMCs), obtained when the disease was refractory, from a patient treated with antithyroid drugs. These receptors originate from a female donor with Graves disease. Each CDR3 is given with its conserved first and last residue. D genes are given only for firm matches. Clone size is stated in some rows and not others, as once, few, many or a class when expanded.

d_call | j_call | clone_size | v_call | cdr3_aa
. | TRBJ2-2 | many | TRBV12-3/TRBV12-4 | CASSLATPMGAGELFF
. | TRBJ1-1 | many | TRBV2 | CASSEEGRGTEAFF
. | TRBJ1-2 | few | TRBV7-9 | CASSLAAGLPYGYTF
. | TRBJ2-2 | . | TRBV14 | CASSQLGATWNTGELFF
. | TRBJ1-3 | many | TRBV28 | CASRRGAGNTIYF
. | TRBJ2-5 | many | TRBV12-3/TRBV12-4 | CASRGGGLETQYF
TRBD1 | TRBJ1-4 | many | TRBV25-1 | CASSPRDRGTNEKLFF
TRBD1 | TRBJ2-7 | many | TRBV6-2/TRBV6-3 | CASSSSDRTYEQYF
TRBD1 | TRBJ2-3 | . | TRBV6-2/TRBV6-3 | CASGQGRGADTQYF
. | TRBJ1-4 | . | TRBV5-1 | CASSLEVDFGKLFF
TRBD2 | TRBJ2-7 | many | TRBV5-1 | CASMREGMDEQYF
. | TRBJ2-1 | . | TRBV20-1 | CSARDGARGNEQFF
. | TRBJ2-7 | . | TRBV3-1 | CASSPIGSSYEQYF
. | TRBJ1-5 | few | TRBV19 | CASNKDSSNQPQHF
. | TRBJ2-5 | many | TRBV24-1 | CATSDPGDGQETQYF
. | TRBJ2-3 | few | TRBV5-1 | CASGPLDSSTDTQYF
. | TRBJ1-2 | . | TRBV29-1 | CSVESLGQNYYGYTF
. | TRBJ1-1 | few | TRBV5-4 | CASSRDNRGMNTEAFF
TRBD2 | TRBJ2-5 | few | TRBV4-1 | CASSQEDLAGDMGETQYF
. | TRBJ2-7 | . | TRBV28 | CASSLRQPPYEQYF
TRBD1 | TRBJ2-7 | many | TRBV28 | CASSPQPTGVGSYEQYF
. | TRBJ2-7 | many | TRBV28 | CASSQPGLEQYF
TRBD2 | TRBJ2-2 | few | TRBV6-1 | CASNPGGSFTGELFF
. | TRBJ2-1 | few | TRBV28 | CASIMTGRRYNEQFF
. | TRBJ1-3 | . | TRBV5-4 | CASSLGRASGNTIYF
. | TRBJ1-1 | . | TRBV28 | CASSLWQGTRTEAFF
. | TRBJ1-5 | many | TRBV24-1 | CATSEPGAGTPQHF
. | TRBJ1-5 | few | TRBV19 | CASSWGVSNQPQHF
TRBD2 | TRBJ2-7 | . | TRBV10-2 | CASLAGDEPYEQYF
. | TRBJ1-6 | . | TRBV13 | CASSPPRAGPGQNSPLHF
TRBD1 | TRBJ2-4 | . | TRBV6-2/TRBV6-3 | CASSYSRQGAKNIQYF
TRBD2 | TRBJ2-7 | many | TRBV28 | CASIGLAGIEQYF